This is a list of T cell receptor beta chains from one sample in a study of blood T cell repertoires in COVID-19. The data were produced by immunoSEQ multiplex PCR, yet TCRdb's version contains in-frame clones alone and is incomplete. The top ten clones hold about 8.1% of a sample with approximately 230,000 clones, roughly 80% of them seen once. The specimen sequenced was peripheral blood. The receptors originated from a man older than 75 with acute or convalescent COVID-19. Both conserved end residues are part of each CDR3. Each record gives: J gene, D gene, clone size, V gene, CDR3 protein, CDR3 DNA. The D gene is left open where the match is weak. Clone size is not always given. Where it is, it says once, few, many or a class for expanded clones.

j_gene: TRBJ1-5; d_gene: TRBD1; abundance: once; v_gene: TRBV19; CDR3aa: CASRDRDNQPQHF; CDR3nt: TGTGCCAGTCGAGACAGGGATAATCAGCCCCAGCATTTT
j_gene: TRBJ2-1; d_gene: TRBD2; abundance: NA; v_gene: TRBV4-2; CDR3aa: CASSRMIGGRGGRNEQFF; CDR3nt: TGTGCCAGCAGCCGCATGATTGGCGGGAGGGGGGGTCGGAATGAGCAGTTCTTC
j_gene: TRBJ1-1; d_gene: NA; abundance: NA; v_gene: TRBV18; CDR3aa: CASSPSRGKSAEAFF; CDR3nt: TGTGCCAGCTCACCAAGCAGGGGCAAATCGGCTGAAGCTTTCTTT
j_gene: TRBJ2-3; d_gene: TRBD1; abundance: NA; v_gene: TRBV6-5; CDR3aa: CASSYSNRGRDTQYF; CDR3nt: TGTGCCAGCAGTTACTCTAACAGGGGGCGAGATACGCAGTATTTT
j_gene: TRBJ1-1; d_gene: TRBD1; abundance: NA; v_gene: TRBV28; CDR3aa: CASSSRQGLKLNTEAFF; CDR3nt: TGTGCCAGCAGTTCCCGACAGGGATTGAAATTGAACACTGAAGCTTTCTTT
j_gene: TRBJ2-1; d_gene: TRBD2; abundance: NA; v_gene: TRBV5-4; CDR3aa: CASSLARAGGAAYNEQFF; CDR3nt: TGTGCCAGCAGCTTGGCCCGGGCCGGGGGGGCCGCCTACAATGAGCAGTTCTTC
j_gene: TRBJ1-4; d_gene: TRBD1; abundance: NA; v_gene: TRBV18; CDR3aa: CASSIDRVATNEKLFF; CDR3nt: TGTGCCAGTTCGATCGACAGGGTAGCAACTAATGAAAAACTGTTTTTT
j_gene: TRBJ2-7; d_gene: TRBD2; abundance: NA; v_gene: TRBV27; CDR3aa: CASSRLPGQRGEQYF; CDR3nt: TGTGCCAGCAGTCGCCTCCCGGGTCAGCGGGGCGAGCAGTACTTC
j_gene: TRBJ1-6; d_gene: TRBD1; abundance: many; v_gene: TRBV6-5; CDR3aa: CASSYSRDRAISPLHF; CDR3nt: TGTGCCAGCAGTTACTCCCGGGACAGGGCAATTTCACCCCTCCACTTT
j_gene: TRBJ2-6; d_gene: TRBD1; abundance: NA; v_gene: TRBV19; CDR3aa: CASSSPGQGISGANVLTF; CDR3nt: TGTGCCAGTAGTTCCCCGGGACAGGGAATCTCTGGGGCCAACGTCCTGACTTTC
j_gene: TRBJ1-6; d_gene: NA; abundance: NA; v_gene: TRBV5-1; CDR3aa: CASSLATGKDSPLHF; CDR3nt: TGCGCCAGCAGCTTGGCCACAGGGAAGGACTCACCCCTCCACTTT
j_gene: TRBJ1-3; d_gene: NA; abundance: NA; v_gene: TRBV6-1; CDR3aa: CASSETGLPGNTIYF; CDR3nt: TGTGCCAGCAGTGAAACTGGTCTGCCTGGAAACACCATATATTTT
j_gene: TRBJ2-3; d_gene: TRBD2; abundance: NA; v_gene: TRBV6-5; CDR3aa: CASRGLAGGTDTQYF; CDR3nt: TGTGCCAGCAGGGGACTAGCGGGAGGGACAGATACGCAGTATTTT
j_gene: TRBJ1-2; d_gene: NA; abundance: few; v_gene: TRBV9; CDR3aa: CASSTVPNYGYTF; CDR3nt: TGTGCCAGCAGCACTGTTCCCAACTATGGCTACACCTTC
j_gene: TRBJ1-5; d_gene: NA; abundance: NA; v_gene: TRBV2; CDR3aa: CASTLRGYSNQPQHF; CDR3nt: TGTGCCAGCACCCTTAGGGGCTATAGCAATCAGCCCCAGCATTTT
j_gene: TRBJ2-2; d_gene: NA; abundance: NA; v_gene: TRBV18; CDR3aa: CASSPGGGGAAGELFF; CDR3nt: TGTGCCAGCTCACCAGGCGGAGGGGGCGCAGCCGGGGAGCTGTTTTTT
j_gene: TRBJ2-7; d_gene: TRBD1; abundance: few; v_gene: TRBV6-6; CDR3aa: CASSYKTGSHEQYF; CDR3nt: TGTGCCAGCAGTTATAAGACAGGGAGCCACGAGCAGTACTTC
j_gene: TRBJ1-5; d_gene: NA; abundance: NA; v_gene: TRBV7-9; CDR3aa: CASSLGGYQPQHF; CDR3nt: TGTGCCAGCAGCTTAGGGGGCTATCAGCCCCAGCATTTT